The 9 T cell receptor beta chains in this list originate from one sample, sequenced in a study of metastatic and nonmetastatic thyroid tumors. Ahead of thyroid surgery, no patient had received treatment of any kind. MiXCR was used by TCRdb to re-call the PCR reads. The data show tens of thousands of clones, roughly 24% seen once. The sample comprised tumor tissue. The receptor source for this set is a female donor with papillary thyroid cancer or a benign thyroid nodule (not recorded which). Some clones in this sample may be carry-over from other donors' samples.

This clone came up many times. This rearrangement joins TRBV4-1 to TRBJ1-5; D is unclear. Trimming removed 1 base from V and 0 bases from J, with 7 bases in between. CDR1 and CDR2 (germline): MGHRA, YSYEKL. CDR3 length: 15 amino acids. CDR3 nucleotide sequence: TGCGCCAGCAGCCAAGCACAGTATAGCAATCAGCCCCAGCATTTT. Protein sequence: CASSQAQYSNQPQHF.

This clone appeared many times. Additional DNA sequences in this sample encode the identical CDR3. The chain joins TRBV7-2 to TRBJ2-4; 8 nucleotides align to TRBD1. V shed 0 bases and J 2 bases; nucleotides not matched to a gene: 6. The length of the CDR3 is 17 residues. CDR1 and CDR2 from the germline V gene are SGHTA and FQGNSA. CDR3 protein: CASSLATSRGPKNIQYF. The CDR3 DNA sequence: TGTGCCAGCAGCTTAGCAACGTCCAGGGGGCCCAAAAACATTCAGTACTTC. The variable domain in full, completed from reference TRBV7-2 and TRBJ2-4, reads GAGVSQSPSNKVTEKGKDVELRCDPISGHTALYWYRQSLGQGLEFLIYFQGNSAPDKSGLPSDRFSAERTGGSVSTLTIQRTQQEDSAVYLCASSLATSRGPKNIQYFGAGTRLSVL.

The chain employs TRBV24-1 and TRBJ1-2, with D possibly TRBD1 on 5 matching bases. V gave up 4 bases and J gave up 5 bases, with 16 bases separating them. Germline assignment: CDR1 KGHDR and CDR2 SFDVKD. The CDR3 runs to 15 residues. The CDR3 protein is CATSDPTGREYGYTF. The DNA of the CDR3 is TGTGCCACCAGTGACCCGACGGGACGGGAGTATGGCTACACCTTC.

V and J are TRBV2 and TRBJ1-5; 8 positions agree with TRBD1. V gave up 5 bases and J gave up 2 bases; unmatched junction bases: 8. This CDR3 comprises 16 residues. Germline CDR1 SNHLY, CDR2 FYNNEI. The CDR3 DNA follows: TGTGCCAGCAGTTATACACAGGGGGGAGGCAATCAGCCCCAGCATTTT. This sequence encodes CASSYTQGGGNQPQHF.

Regarding this clone: Being one base from a much bigger clone, this may be a read error. This rearrangement joins TRBV6-1 to TRBJ1-4, with 9 bases identical to TRBD1. The germline CDR1 and CDR2 sequences are MNHNS and SASEGT. CDR3 length equals 15 residues. CDR3 sequence reads: CASRGQGATSEKLFF. CDR3 DNA sequence: TGTGCCAGCAGGGGACAGGGTGCAACTAGTGAAAAACTGTTTTTT.

This clone was detected ten times or more. V and J are TRBV5-1 and TRBJ2-1; 10 bases fit TRBD2. The V and J ends lost 3 bases and 6 bases, in that order; junction bases with no gene match: 6. CDR1 is SGHRS and CDR2 is YFSETQ in the germline V gene. The CDR3 has 15 residues. The CDR3 is CASSSTSGAVNEQFF. In DNA, the CDR3 is TGCGCCAGCAGCTCTACTAGCGGGGCCGTCAATGAGCAGTTCTTC.

This clone is labeled medium-sized. This sequence joins TRBV28 and TRBJ2-7, with D perhaps TRBD1 or TRBD2 (6 bases each). The CDR3 spans 17 residues. Trimming removed 7 bases from V and 3 bases from J, with 25 bases in between. Germline values: CDR1 MDHEN, CDR2 SYDVKM. CDR3: CASNSLPPGARVYEQYF. In nucleotides, the CDR3 is TGTGCCAGCAACTCCTTACCACCGGGGGCGAGGGTCTACGAGCAGTACTTC.

This clone came up many times. The chain recombines TRBV6-5 with TRBJ2-6, with TRBD1 matching over 7 bases. CDR1 is MNHEY and CDR2 is SVGAGI in the germline V gene. Losses at the gene ends were 4 bases for V and 0 bases for J; bases not matched to a gene: 12. CDR3 length: 19 amino acids. The CDR3 loop reads CASSSWGTAEDSGANVLTF. The CDR3 DNA sequence: TGTGCCAGCAGTTCTTGGGGGACAGCTGAAGACTCTGGGGCCAACGTCCTGACTTTC.

This clone was observed many times. J is TRBJ2-7 and V is TRBV27; TRBD1 aligns across 8 bases. V shed 4 bases and J 4 bases; nucleotides not matched to a gene: 6. Germline assignment: CDR1 MNHEY and CDR2 SMNVEV (reference sequence). This CDR3 has 14 amino acids. DNA for the CDR3: TGTGCCAGCAGTTCGACCGGGACAGGTTACGAGCAGTACTTC. Its translation is CASSSTGTGYEQYF.